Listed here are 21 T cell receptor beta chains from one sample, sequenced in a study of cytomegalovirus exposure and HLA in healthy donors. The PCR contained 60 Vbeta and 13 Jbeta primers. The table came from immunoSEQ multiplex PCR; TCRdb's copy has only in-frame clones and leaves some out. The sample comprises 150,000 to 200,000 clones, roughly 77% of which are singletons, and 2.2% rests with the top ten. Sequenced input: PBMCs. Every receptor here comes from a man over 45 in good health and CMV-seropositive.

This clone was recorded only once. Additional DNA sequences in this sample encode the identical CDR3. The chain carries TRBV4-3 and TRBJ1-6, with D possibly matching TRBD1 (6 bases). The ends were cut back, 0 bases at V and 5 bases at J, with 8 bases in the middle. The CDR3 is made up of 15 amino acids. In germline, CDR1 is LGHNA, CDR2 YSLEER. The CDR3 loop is CASSQEGQNNSPLHF. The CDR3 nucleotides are TGCGCCAGCAGCCAAGAAGGACAGAATAATTCACCCCTCCACTTT.

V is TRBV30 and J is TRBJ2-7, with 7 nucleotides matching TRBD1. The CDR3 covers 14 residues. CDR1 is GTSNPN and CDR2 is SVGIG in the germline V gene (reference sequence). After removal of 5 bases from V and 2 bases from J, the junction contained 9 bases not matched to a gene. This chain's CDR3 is CAWDPTGRTYEQYF. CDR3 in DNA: TGTGCCTGGGACCCGACAGGGAGAACCTACGAGCAGTACTTC.

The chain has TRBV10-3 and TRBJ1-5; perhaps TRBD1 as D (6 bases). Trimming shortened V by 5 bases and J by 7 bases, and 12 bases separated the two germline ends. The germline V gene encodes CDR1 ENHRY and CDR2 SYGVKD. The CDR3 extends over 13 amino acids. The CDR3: CAISSGVQQPQHF. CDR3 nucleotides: TGTGCCATCAGTTCAGGGGTTCAGCAGCCCCAGCATTTT.

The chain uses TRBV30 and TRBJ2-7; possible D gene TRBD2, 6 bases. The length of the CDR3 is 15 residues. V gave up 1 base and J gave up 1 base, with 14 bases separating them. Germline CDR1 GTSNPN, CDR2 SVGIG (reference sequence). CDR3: CAWSELDYRSYEQYF. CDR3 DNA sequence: TGTGCCTGGAGTGAATTGGACTATCGGTCCTACGAGCAGTACTTC.

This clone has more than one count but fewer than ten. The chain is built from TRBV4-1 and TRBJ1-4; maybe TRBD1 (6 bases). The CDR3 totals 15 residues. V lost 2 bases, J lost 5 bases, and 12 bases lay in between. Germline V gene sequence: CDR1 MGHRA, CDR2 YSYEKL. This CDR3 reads CASSQIKGHNEKLFF. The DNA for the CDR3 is TGCGCCAGCAGCCAAATAAAGGGACACAATGAAAAACTGTTTTTT.

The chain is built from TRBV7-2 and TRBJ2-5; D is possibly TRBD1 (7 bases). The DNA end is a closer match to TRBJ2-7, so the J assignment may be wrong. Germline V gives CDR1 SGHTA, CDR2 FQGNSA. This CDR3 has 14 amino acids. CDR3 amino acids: CASSPQGGVNEQYF. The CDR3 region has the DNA TGTGCCAGCAGCCCTCAGGGGGGCGTGAACGAGCAGTACTTC.

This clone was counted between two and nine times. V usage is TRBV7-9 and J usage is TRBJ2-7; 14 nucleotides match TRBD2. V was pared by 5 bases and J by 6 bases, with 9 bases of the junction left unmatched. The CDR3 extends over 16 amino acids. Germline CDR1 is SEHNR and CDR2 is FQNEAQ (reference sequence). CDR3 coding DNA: TGTGCCAGCAGCGCACCGGGACTAGCGGGGGTAGGCGAGCAGTACTTC. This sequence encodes CASSAPGLAGVGEQYF.

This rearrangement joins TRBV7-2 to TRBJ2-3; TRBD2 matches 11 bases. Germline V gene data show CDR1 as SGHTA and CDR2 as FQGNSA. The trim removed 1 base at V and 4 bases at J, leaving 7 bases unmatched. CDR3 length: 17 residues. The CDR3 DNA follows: TGTGCCAGCAGCTTAGTTAGCGGGGGGGCTAAGTCAGATACGCAGTATTTT. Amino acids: CASSLVSGGAKSDTQYF.

CDR3 bases: TGCGCCAGCAGCCAAGGGCTTGGCCTCCCTAGCACAGATACGCAGTATTTT. Translating it yields CASSQGLGLPSTDTQYF. The J gene is TRBJ2-3, the V gene TRBV4-3; D is uncertain. With 1 base removed from V and 0 bases from J, the gap between germline ends came to 14 bases. Germline values: CDR1 LGHNA, CDR2 YSLEER. The CDR3 has 17 residues.

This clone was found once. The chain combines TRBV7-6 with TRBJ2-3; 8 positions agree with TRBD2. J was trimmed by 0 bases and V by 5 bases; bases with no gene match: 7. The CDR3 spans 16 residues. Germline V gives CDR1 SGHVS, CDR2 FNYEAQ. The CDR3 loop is CASSAGGGGSTDTQYF. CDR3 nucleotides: TGTGCCAGCAGCGCCGGCGGCGGGGGGAGCACAGATACGCAGTATTTT.

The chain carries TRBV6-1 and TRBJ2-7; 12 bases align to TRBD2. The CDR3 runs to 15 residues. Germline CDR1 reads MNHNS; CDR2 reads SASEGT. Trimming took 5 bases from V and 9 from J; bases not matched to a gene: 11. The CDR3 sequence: CASSQHGLAGWLQYF. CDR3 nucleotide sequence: TGTGCCAGCAGTCAACACGGACTAGCGGGGTGGTTGCAGTACTTC.

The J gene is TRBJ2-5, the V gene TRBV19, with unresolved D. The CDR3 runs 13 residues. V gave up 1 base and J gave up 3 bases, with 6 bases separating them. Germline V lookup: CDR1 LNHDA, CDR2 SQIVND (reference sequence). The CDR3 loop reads CASSIGLKETQYF. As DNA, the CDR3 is TGTGCCAGTAGTATAGGGCTGAAAGAGACCCAGTACTTC.

The CDR3 is CASSLMADYGYTF. As DNA, the CDR3 is TGTGCCAGCAGCTTAATGGCGGACTATGGCTACACCTTC. The chain has TRBV7-2 and TRBJ1-2; D ambiguous. V dropped 2 bases and J dropped 3 bases, with 7 bases sitting between them. The CDR3 runs to 13 residues. Germline V gene lookup returns CDR1 SGHTA and CDR2 FQGNSA.

The chain's CDR3 is CAWRRGSYTGELFF. CDR3 DNA sequence: TGTGCCTGGAGACGGGGGTCTTACACCGGGGAGCTGTTTTTT. This chain uses TRBV30 with TRBJ2-2; possible D gene TRBD2, 6 bases. Germline V gene sequence: CDR1 GTSNPN, CDR2 SVGIG (reference sequence). This CDR3 region has 14 residues. Trimming stripped 3 bases from V and 3 bases from J, with 11 bases between.

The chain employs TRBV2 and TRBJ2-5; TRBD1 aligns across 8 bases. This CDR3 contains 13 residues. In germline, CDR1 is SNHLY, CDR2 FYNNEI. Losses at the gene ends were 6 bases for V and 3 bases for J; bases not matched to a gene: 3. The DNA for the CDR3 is TGTGCCAGCAGAGAACAGGGGGAAGAGACCCAGTACTTC. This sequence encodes CASREQGEETQYF.

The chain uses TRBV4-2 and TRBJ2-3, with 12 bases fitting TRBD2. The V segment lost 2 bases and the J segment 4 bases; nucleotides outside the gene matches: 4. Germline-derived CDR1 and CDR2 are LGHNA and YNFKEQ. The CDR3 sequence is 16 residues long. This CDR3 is CASSQRLAGEADTQYF. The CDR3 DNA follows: TGTGCCAGCAGCCAAAGACTAGCGGGGGAGGCAGATACGCAGTATTTT.

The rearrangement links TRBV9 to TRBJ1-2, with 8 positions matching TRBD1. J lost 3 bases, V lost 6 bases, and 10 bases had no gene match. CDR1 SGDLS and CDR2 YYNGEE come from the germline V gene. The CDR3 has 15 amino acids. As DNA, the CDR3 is TGTGCCAGCAACCGCCTTACAGGGGGGGACTATGGCTACACCTTC. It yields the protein CASNRLTGGDYGYTF.

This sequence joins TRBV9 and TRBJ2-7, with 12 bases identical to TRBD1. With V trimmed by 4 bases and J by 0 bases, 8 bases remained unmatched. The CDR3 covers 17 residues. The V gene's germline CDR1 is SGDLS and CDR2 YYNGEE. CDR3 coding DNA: TGTGCCAGCAGCATCGGGACAGGGGGCCCGAGCTCCTACGAGCAGTACTTC. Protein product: CASSIGTGGPSSYEQYF.

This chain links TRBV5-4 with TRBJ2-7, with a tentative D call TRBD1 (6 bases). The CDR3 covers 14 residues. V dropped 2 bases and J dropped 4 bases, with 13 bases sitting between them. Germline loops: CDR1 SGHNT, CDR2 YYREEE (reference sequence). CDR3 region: CASSFPGDNYEQYF. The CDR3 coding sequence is TGTGCCAGCAGCTTCCCAGGGGATAATTACGAGCAGTACTTC.

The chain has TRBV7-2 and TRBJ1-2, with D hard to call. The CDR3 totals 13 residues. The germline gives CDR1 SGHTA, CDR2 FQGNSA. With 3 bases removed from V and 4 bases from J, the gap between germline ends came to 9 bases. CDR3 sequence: CASSFVLVYGYTF. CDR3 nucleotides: TGTGCCAGCAGCTTTGTTTTAGTCTATGGCTACACCTTC.

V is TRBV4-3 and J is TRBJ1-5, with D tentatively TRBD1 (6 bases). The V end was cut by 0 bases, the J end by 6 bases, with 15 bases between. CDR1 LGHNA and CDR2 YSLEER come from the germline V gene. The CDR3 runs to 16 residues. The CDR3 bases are TGCGCCAGCAGCCAAGACTTACTGAGAGGGGGTCAGCCCCAGCATTTT. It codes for CASSQDLLRGGQPQHF.